One and the same sample provided the 22 T cell receptor beta chains below, sequenced in a study of vaccination effects on CD4 cells after COVID-19. These receptors are not linked to any known antigen. Expansion with viral peptide pools was applied to antigen-specific CD4+ T cells by the ViraFEST assay prior to sequencing. Following 10 days of culture, CD4+ T cells were isolated. Nucleocapsid antibodies stayed negative before and after vaccination, showing no earlier SARS-CoV-2 infection. Only in-frame clones appear in the TCRdb table, and some are missing; sequencing was by immunoSEQ multiplex PCR. The table has about 73,000 clones, 78% seen once. This specimen consisted of CD4+ T cells from PBMCs cultured with SARS-CoV-2 spike peptides, obtained before COVID-19 vaccination. The receptors were gathered from a human donor who received a COVID-19 vaccine.

This sequence joins TRBV10-2 and TRBJ2-5; 13 bases are a match to TRBD2. The CDR3 has 17 amino acids. The germline CDR1 and CDR2 sequences are WSHSY and SAAADI. The ends lost 4 bases at V and 4 bases at J; junction bases unmatched: 9. This CDR3 is CASSAQTSGGQGETQYF. CDR3 in DNA: TGCGCCAGCAGTGCCCAGACTAGCGGGGGGCAAGGAGAGACCCAGTACTTC.

CDR3 DNA: TGTGCCAGCAGTGACTGGGACACCAGATACTCCTACGAGCAGTACGTC. Protein: CASSDWDTRYSYEQYV. The chain uses TRBV6-1 and TRBJ2-7; tentatively, D is TRBD1 (6 bases). V was pared by 3 bases and J by 0 bases, with 15 bases between. This CDR3 contains 16 residues. CDR1 is MNHNS and CDR2 is SASEGT in the germline V gene.

V usage is TRBV4-1 and J usage is TRBJ1-6; TRBD1 aligns across 8 bases. V shed 1 base and J 9 bases; nucleotides not matched to a gene: 8. Germline values: CDR1 MGHRA, CDR2 YSYEKL. There are 16 residues in the CDR3. The CDR3: CASSQGTGQRASPLHF. CDR3 nucleotides: TGCGCCAGCAGCCAAGGGACAGGGCAGAGGGCTTCACCCCTCCACTTT.

This chain connects TRBV6-5 to TRBJ1-1, with unresolved D. This CDR3 contains 14 residues. In germline, CDR1 is MNHEY, CDR2 SVGAGI. Trimming took 0 bases from V and 5 from J, leaving 10 bases between them. CDR3 nucleotide sequence: TGTGCCAGCAGTTACTCGCGAGGGAGGACTGAAGCTTTCTTT. Its translation: CASSYSRGRTEAFF.

The rearrangement uses TRBV4-1 and TRBJ2-6, with 7 bases lining up with TRBD1. The germline gives CDR1 MGHRA, CDR2 YSYEKL. The CDR3 spans 21 residues. Unmatched junction bases numbered 19, after V lost 5 bases and J lost 0 bases. This chain's CDR3 is CASSARSMTGLLSSGANVLTF. CDR3 sequence (DNA): TGCGCCAGCAGCGCCAGATCCATGACAGGGTTACTATCCTCTGGGGCCAACGTCCTGACTTTC.

The chain uses TRBV19 and TRBJ1-1, with D possibly being TRBD1 (6 bases). Trimming removed 4 bases at V and 0 bases at J, with 18 bases between. Germline V gene lookup returns CDR1 LNHDA and CDR2 SQIVND (reference sequence). The CDR3 length is 17 residues. Written as DNA, the CDR3 is TGTGCCAGTAGTACTCGCTTAGGTGGGGGCATGAACACTGAAGCTTTCTTT. Residues: CASSTRLGGGMNTEAFF. The whole variable domain, filled in from reference TRBV19 and TRBJ1-1, reads DGGITQSPKYLFRKEGQNVTLSCEQNLNHDAMYWYRQDPGQGLRLIYYSQIVNDFQKGDIAEGYSVSREKKESFPLTVTSAQKNPTAFYLCASSTRLGGGMNTEAFFGQGTRLTVV.

The rearrangement links TRBV5-1 to TRBJ2-3, with 7 bases identical to TRBD2. J gave up 4 bases and V 4 bases, and 6 bases lay outside the gene matches. The CDR3 totals 14 residues. Germline V lookup: CDR1 SGHRS, CDR2 YFSETQ. The chain's CDR3 is CASSLGGVADTQYF. CDR3 nucleotides: TGCGCCAGCAGCCTGGGAGGGGTAGCAGATACGCAGTATTTT.

The chain couples TRBV7-2 to TRBJ2-5; no definite D call. Trimming stripped 5 bases from V and 5 bases from J, with 9 bases between. Germline V gives CDR1 SGHTA, CDR2 FQGNSA. CDR3 size: 12 residues. CDR3 sequence (DNA): TGTGCCAGCAGCCCCCCCGGGGAGACCCAGTACTTC. This codes for CASSPPGETQYF.

The CDR3 sequence is CASSYLDRHQETQYF. CDR3 DNA sequence: TGTGCCAGCAGTTACCTGGACCGTCACCAAGAGACCCAGTACTTC. The rearrangement links TRBV6-5 to TRBJ2-5; no firm D call. V lost 2 bases and J 0 bases, leaving 10 bases between the germline ends. Looked up from germline, CDR1 is MNHEY and CDR2 is SVGAGI. This CDR3 is 15 amino acids long.

The V call is TRBV5-1, the J call TRBJ2-1, with D tentatively TRBD1 (5 bases). CDR3 length equals 12 residues. V lost 4 bases and J lost 6, with 8 bases in between. Germline V lookup: CDR1 SGHRS, CDR2 YFSETQ. The CDR3 protein is CASSGQGNEQFF. The CDR3 bases are TGCGCCAGCAGCGGACAAGGCAATGAGCAGTTCTTC.

The chain carries TRBV10-1 and TRBJ2-1; D is perhaps TRBD1 or TRBD2 (5 bases each). CDR1 is WNHNN, CDR2 SYGVQD, per germline (reference sequence). V was trimmed by 3 bases and J by 7 bases, leaving 16 bases between them. The CDR3 has 15 residues. CDR3 region: CASSEGRAGLNEQFF. For the CDR3, the DNA is TGCGCCAGCAGTGAAGGCAGGGCGGGTTTGAATGAGCAGTTCTTC.

The chain is built from TRBV6-4 and TRBJ2-1; D gene uncertain. CDR1 and CDR2 (germline): MRHNA, SNTAGT. The CDR3 is 15 residues long. Trimming took 6 bases from V and 0 from J, leaving 12 bases between them. CDR3 sequence reads: CASSSGPISYNEQFF. The CDR3 nucleotides read TGTGCCAGCAGCTCGGGCCCTATCTCCTACAATGAGCAGTTCTTC.

The CDR3 reads CASSQSNNEQFF. The CDR3 coding sequence is TGTGCCAGCAGCCAATCTAACAATGAGCAGTTCTTC. The rearrangement uses TRBV3-1 (or the pseudogene TRBV3-2) and TRBJ2-1; D remains unclear. The germline gives CDR1 LGHDT, CDR2 YNNKEL (reference sequence). V lost 2 bases to trimming and J lost 5 bases, with 4 bases between them. The CDR3 has 12 residues.

The rearrangement links TRBV28 to TRBJ1-2, with 9 bases fitting TRBD1. The CDR3 is 12 residues long. V was pared by 6 bases and J by 8 bases, with 4 bases of the junction left unmatched. The germline gives CDR1 MDHEN, CDR2 SYDVKM. As DNA, the CDR3 is TGTGCCAGCAGGCCGACAGGGGGAGGCTACACCTTC. Translating gives CASRPTGGGYTF.

This clone has a handful of counts. The chain links TRBV19 to TRBJ2-7; D is tentatively TRBD1 or TRBD2 (6 bases each). The germline gives CDR1 LNHDA, CDR2 SQIVND (reference sequence). Trimming took off 5 bases at V and 6 bases at J, with 17 bases between the two ends. CDR3 size: 14 residues. The CDR3 bases are TGTGCCAGTAGTTCACGTGGAGAGGGGGGCGAGCAGTACGTC. Its protein product is CASSSRGEGGEQYV.

V usage is TRBV6-5 and J usage is TRBJ1-5; D is unresolved. This CDR3 is 12 amino acids long. V was cut by 8 bases and J by 3 bases, with 8 bases left in between. CDR1 and CDR2 (germline): MNHEY, SVGAGI. The CDR3 loop reads CASRPPNQPQHF. The CDR3 bases are TGTGCCAGCCGTCCCCCCAATCAGCCCCAGCATTTT.

The chain couples TRBV7-3 to TRBJ2-2; D not certain. CDR3 length equals 14 residues. Germline V gives CDR1 SGHTA, CDR2 FQGTGA. Between the trimmed V and J ends, which lost 2 bases and 2 bases, there was a span of 6 bases. The CDR3 loop reads CASSLGTNTGELFF. The CDR3 DNA sequence: TGTGCCAGCAGCTTAGGCACTAACACCGGGGAGCTGTTTTTT.

This chain joins TRBV19 and TRBJ1-3, with D hard to call. CDR3 length: 13 residues. The V end lost 5 bases, the J end lost 4 bases, and 9 bases lay between the germline ends. Germline CDR1 is LNHDA and CDR2 is SQIVND (reference sequence). CDR3 sequence reads: CASSRDRGNTIYF. The CDR3 DNA reads TGTGCCAGTAGTCGTGACCGAGGAAACACCATATATTTT.

The chain employs TRBV5-1 and TRBJ2-5, with TRBD2 as a possible D gene (6 bases). V dropped 5 bases and J dropped 6 bases, with 20 bases sitting between them. The CDR3 is made up of 15 amino acids. Per the germline V gene, CDR1 is SGHRS and CDR2 is YFSETQ. CDR3 loop: CASSASPAGSQTQYF. Written as DNA, the CDR3 is TGCGCCAGCAGTGCTAGCCCTGCGGGGTCTCAGACCCAGTACTTC.

This clone was picked up a small number of times. V and J are TRBV7-3 and TRBJ1-1, with 7 bases aligning to TRBD1. Germline CDR1 and CDR2: SGHTA and FQGTGA. The CDR3 length is 13 residues. The trim removed 5 bases at V and 3 bases at J, leaving 3 bases unmatched. The CDR3, as DNA: TGTGCCAGCAGCGTACAGGGGTACACTGAAGCTTTCTTT. It translates to CASSVQGYTEAFF.

In its sample, this clone was seen once. CDR3 sequence: CASSQDNAAGQGANTGELFF. For the CDR3, the DNA is TGTGCCAGCAGCCAAGATAATGCGGCGGGACAAGGGGCGAACACCGGGGAGCTGTTTTTT. This chain links TRBV3-1 (or the pseudogene TRBV3-2) with TRBJ2-2; tentatively, D is TRBD1 or TRBD2 (6 bases each). CDR3 length: 20 residues. Trimming took 0 bases from V and 0 from J, leaving 20 bases between them. The germline V gene encodes CDR1 LGHDT and CDR2 YNNKEL (reference sequence).

The V gene is TRBV6-5, the J gene TRBJ2-7, with TRBD1 matching over 9 bases. The V gene's germline CDR1 is MNHEY and CDR2 SVGAGI. This CDR3 contains 13 residues. The V and J ends lost 8 bases and 2 bases, in that order; junction bases with no gene match: 4. CDR3 in amino acids: CASRTGVTYEQYV. As DNA, the CDR3 is TGTGCCAGCCGGACAGGGGTCACCTACGAGCAGTACGTC.